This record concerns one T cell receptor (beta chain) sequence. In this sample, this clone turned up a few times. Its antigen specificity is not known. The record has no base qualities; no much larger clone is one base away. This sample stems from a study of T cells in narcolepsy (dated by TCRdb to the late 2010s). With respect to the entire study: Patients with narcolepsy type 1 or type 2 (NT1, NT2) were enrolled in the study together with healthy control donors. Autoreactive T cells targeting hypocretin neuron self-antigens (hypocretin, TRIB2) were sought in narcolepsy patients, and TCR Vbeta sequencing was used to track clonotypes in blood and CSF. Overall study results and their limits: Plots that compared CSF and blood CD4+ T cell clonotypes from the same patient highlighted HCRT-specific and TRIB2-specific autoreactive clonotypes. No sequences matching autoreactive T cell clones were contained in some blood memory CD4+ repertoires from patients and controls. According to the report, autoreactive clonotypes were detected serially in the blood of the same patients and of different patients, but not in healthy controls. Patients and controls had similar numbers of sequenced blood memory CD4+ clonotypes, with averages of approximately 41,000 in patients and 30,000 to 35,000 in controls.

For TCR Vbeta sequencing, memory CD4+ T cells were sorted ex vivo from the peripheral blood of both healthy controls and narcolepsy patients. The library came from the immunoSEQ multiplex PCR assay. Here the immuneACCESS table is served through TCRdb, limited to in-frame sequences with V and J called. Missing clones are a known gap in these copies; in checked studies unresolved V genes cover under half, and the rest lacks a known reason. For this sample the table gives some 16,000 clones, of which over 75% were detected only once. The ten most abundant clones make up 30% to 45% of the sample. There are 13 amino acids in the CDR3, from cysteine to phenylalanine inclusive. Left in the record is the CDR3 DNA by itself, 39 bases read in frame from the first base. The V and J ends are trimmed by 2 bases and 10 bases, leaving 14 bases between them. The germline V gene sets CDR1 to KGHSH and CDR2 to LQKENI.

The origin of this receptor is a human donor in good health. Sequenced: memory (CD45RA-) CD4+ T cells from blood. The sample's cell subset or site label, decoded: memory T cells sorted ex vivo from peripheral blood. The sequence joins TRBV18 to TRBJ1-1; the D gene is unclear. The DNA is TGTGCCAGCTCACCAACCGGGTCGGCTCTAGCTTTCTTT. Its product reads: CASSPTGSALAFF.